This TCR beta chain was sequenced for a study of T cell repertoires in cytomegalovirus infection. Study-wide context: Public TCR beta signatures were indicative of both CMV infection and a matching HLA type.

Via MiXCR, TCRdb re-called the reads, giving one row per CDR3 protein. This sample has around 740,000 distinct CDR3 sequences, with 35% found just once. Whole-study results and caveats: Ex vivo, HLA-C-restricted CMV-specific TCR beta clonotypes prevailed over the rest of the response. The cumulative frequency of public TCR beta families identified carriers of CMV plus the relevant HLA.

This CDR3 is built from 15 residues. Germline values: CDR1 SGHTA, CDR2 FQGNSA. The V and J ends lost 0 bases and 0 bases respectively, with 5 bases between them. This clonotype came up many times. Its antigen remains unknown. This receptor was taken from a human donor in good health (CMV status not recorded). Some clones in this sample may be carry-over from other donors' samples. The specimen was PBMCs. The rearrangement joins TRBV7-2 to TRBJ1-4, with D unclear. The CDR3 DNA reads TGTGCCAGCAGCTTAGCGTTTGCAACTAATGAAAAACTGTTTTTT. This gives the protein CASSLAFATNEKLFF.